The source of this TCR beta chain is a study of long-term antiretroviral therapy in people with HIV. Turning to the study itself: The 2015 immediate-ART recommendation came about a decade after the earliest samples. Study-wide points: Post-treatment diversity went higher with ART but stayed below transplant donor controls. When set beside controls, HIV repertoires had CDR3 length ranges that were narrower.

A v3.0 immunoSEQ assay was performed at survey level. Some clones are missing from TCRdb's copy, which holds only in-frame ones; the method was immunoSEQ multiplex PCR. The table records fewer than 20,000 clones, around 79% of them present only once. This clone was seen a single time. Its antigen is not known. Other DNA sequences in this specimen translate into the identical CDR3. The CDR3 totals 13 residues. V was cut by 0 bases and J by 10 bases, with 10 bases left in between. Germline V lookup: CDR1 LGHNA, CDR2 YSLEER. The TCR comes from a man aged 25 to 40 with HIV. The sequences come from unsorted PBMCs, collected at the start of antiretroviral therapy. The chain links TRBV4-3 to TRBJ2-1, with D tentatively TRBD2 (6 bases). CDR3 sequence reads: CASSQDGGFEQFF. CDR3 DNA sequence: TGCGCCAGCAGCCAAGATGGGGGGTTCGAGCAGTTCTTC.